Below are 27 T cell receptor beta chains sequenced from a single sample in a study of blood T cell repertoires in COVID-19. The assay was immunoSEQ multiplex PCR, and TCRdb's table has in-frame clones only and misses some. Of about half a million clones in the sample, approximately 83% were seen once. Sequenced input: peripheral blood. These receptors originate from a human donor in a cohort sampled during active COVID-19.

This clone was seen a few times. V usage is TRBV7-9 and J usage is TRBJ1-3; weak D call: TRBD1 (5 bases). The V end lost 1 base, the J end lost 4 bases, and 11 bases lay between the germline ends. In germline, CDR1 is SEHNR, CDR2 FQNEAQ (reference sequence). This CDR3 is built from 15 residues. The CDR3 loop reads CASSLEGHAGNTIYF. The DNA of the CDR3 is TGTGCCAGCAGCTTAGAGGGGCACGCAGGAAACACCATATATTTT. The full variable domain, in which reference TRBV7-9 and TRBJ1-3 provide the parts outside the CDR3, is DTGVSQNPRHKITKRGQNVTFRCDPISEHNRLYWYRQTLGQGPEFLTYFQNEAQLEKSRLLSDRFSAERPKGSFSTLEIQRTEQGDSAMYLCASSLEGHAGNTIYFGEGSWLTVV.

This clone was detected once. V usage is TRBV11-3 and J usage is TRBJ2-1, with 14 bases aligning to TRBD2. Looked up from germline, CDR1 is SGHNT and CDR2 is YENEEA. V lost 5 bases, J lost 6 bases, and 12 bases stayed unmatched. There are 18 residues in the CDR3. CDR3 amino acids: CASSLPRLAGGPANEQFF. Here the CDR3 DNA reads TGTGCCAGCAGCCTTCCGCGACTAGCGGGAGGGCCGGCCAATGAGCAGTTCTTC. The complete variable domain, with remaining parts taken from reference TRBV11-3 and TRBJ2-1, reads EAGVVQSPRYKIIEKKQPVAFWCNPISGHNTLYWYLQNLGQGPELLIRYENEEAVDDSQLPKDRFSAERLKGVDSTLKIQPAELGDSAVYLCASSLPRLAGGPANEQFFGPGTRLTVL.

This rearrangement joins TRBV7-9 to TRBJ2-3, with D unclear. Germline CDR1 SEHNR, CDR2 FQNEAQ (reference sequence). The CDR3 loop spans 13 amino acids. V lost 0 bases and J 4 bases, leaving 5 bases between the germline ends. The DNA of the CDR3 is TGTGCCAGCAGCTTAGCAAGCGCAGATACGCAGTATTTT. Its translation is CASSLASADTQYF.

This CDR3 is CAWVDRVSYEQYF. DNA of the CDR3: TGTGCCTGGGTCGACAGGGTTTCCTACGAGCAGTACTTC. J is TRBJ2-7 and V is TRBV30; 7 nucleotides match TRBD1. The CDR3 length is 13 residues. Germline lookup yields CDR1 GTSNPN and CDR2 SVGIG (reference sequence). With 5 bases clipped from V and 1 base from J, the junction kept 5 bases outside the gene matches.

This chain connects TRBV11-2 to TRBJ2-7; D gene ambiguous. In germline, CDR1 is SGHAT, CDR2 FQNNGV. This CDR3 contains 11 residues. Trimming took 5 bases from V and 7 from J, leaving 9 bases between them. The CDR3 nucleotides are TGTGCCAGCAGCCAACTCGTGGAGCAGTACTTC. Encoded protein: CASSQLVEQYF.

The chain joins TRBV28 to TRBJ2-5; D remains ambiguous. Trimming cost V 2 bases and J 4 bases, with 23 bases left between them. This CDR3 spans 18 amino acids. The V gene's germline CDR1 is MDHEN and CDR2 SYDVKM. The CDR3 loop is CASSLGPVSPDIPETQYF. Here the CDR3 DNA reads TGTGCCAGCAGTTTAGGGCCCGTGTCCCCGGATATTCCAGAGACCCAGTACTTC.

Concerning this clone: This may stem from a read error, because a much larger clone lies one nucleotide away. The chain links TRBV11-3 to TRBJ2-2; D not resolved. The CDR3 is 13 residues long. The germline gives CDR1 SGHNT, CDR2 YENEEA. V lost 1 base and J lost 3, with 3 bases in between. CDR3 region: CASSLGHTGELFF. The CDR3 coding sequence is TGTGCCAGCAGCTTAGGGCACACCGGGGAGCTGTTTTTT.

This sequence joins TRBV7-3 and TRBJ1-2, with 9 nucleotides matching TRBD1. CDR1 SGHTA and CDR2 FQGTGA come from the germline V gene. Trimming removed 4 bases from V and 6 bases from J; junction bases left unmatched: 3. The CDR3 runs to 13 residues. The CDR3 DNA is TGTGCCAGCAGCTCTCGACAGGGGGATGGCTACACCTTC. Translation gives CASSSRQGDGYTF.

The chain is built from TRBV28 and TRBJ2-1; TRBD2 agrees at 14 bases. CDR1 is MDHEN, CDR2 SYDVKM, per germline. This CDR3 contains 17 residues. V was pared by 6 bases and J by 8 bases, with 12 bases of the junction left unmatched. CDR3 loop: CASRSENGLAGGYEQFF. The CDR3 DNA is TGTGCCAGCAGAAGCGAGAACGGACTAGCGGGAGGTTATGAGCAGTTCTTC.

This clone has a handful of counts. This rearrangement joins TRBV9 to TRBJ2-1; a weak D match, TRBD2 (6 bases). The CDR3 covers 14 residues. CDR1 SGDLS and CDR2 YYNGEE come from the germline V gene. V lost 4 bases and J lost 7, with 15 bases in between. CDR3 sequence reads: CASSFSTSLNEQFF. CDR3 bases: TGTGCCAGCAGCTTTTCCACTAGCTTGAATGAGCAGTTCTTC.

The chain joins TRBV7-3 to TRBJ2-1, with 8 bases identical to TRBD2. The CDR3 is made up of 15 amino acids. Germline assignment: CDR1 SGHTA and CDR2 FQGTGA. The ends lost 2 bases at V and 7 bases at J; junction bases unmatched: 7. The CDR3: CASSLGTRSRNEQFF. The CDR3 DNA follows: TGTGCCAGCAGCTTAGGGACTAGAAGTCGGAATGAGCAGTTCTTC.

J is TRBJ2-4 and V is TRBV28; D call uncertain. This CDR3 has 15 amino acids. Between the trimmed V and J ends, which lost 4 bases and 6 bases, there was a span of 16 bases. Per the germline V gene, CDR1 is MDHEN and CDR2 is SYDVKM. DNA for the CDR3: TGTGCCAGCAGTTCCCCCCTCGGTGCAGGAAACATTCAGTACTTC. Translating it yields CASSSPLGAGNIQYF.

This clone was counted only a few times. The chain combines TRBV27 with TRBJ2-1; 8 bases map to TRBD2. The CDR3 covers 15 residues. Unmatched junction bases numbered 6, after V lost 5 bases and J lost 3 bases. Germline CDR1 is MNHEY and CDR2 is SMNVEV (reference sequence). The CDR3 spells CASSHAGTSYNEQFF. DNA for the CDR3: TGTGCCAGCAGTCACGCCGGGACTAGCTACAATGAGCAGTTCTTC.

The rearrangement uses TRBV9 and TRBJ2-7, with D possibly being TRBD2 (6 bases). V was clipped by 2 bases and J by 0 bases, with 9 bases between them. The germline CDR1 and CDR2 sequences are SGDLS and YYNGEE. This CDR3 contains 14 residues. The CDR3 DNA follows: TGTGCCAGCAGCGTGGGACTCAACTCCTACGAGCAGTACTTC. As protein: CASSVGLNSYEQYF. The complete variable domain, with remaining parts taken from reference TRBV9 and TRBJ2-7, reads DSGVTQTPKHLITATGQRVTLRCSPRSGDLSVYWYQQSLDQGLQFLIQYYNGEERAKGNILERFSAQQFPDLHSELNLSSLELGDSALYFCASSVGLNSYEQYFGPGTRLTVT.

There are a few counts of this clone. This chain uses TRBV15 with TRBJ1-2; D is ambiguous. Trimming removed 0 bases from V and 3 bases from J, with 11 bases in between. This CDR3 has 15 amino acids. Germline-derived CDR1 and CDR2 are LNHNV and YYDKDF (reference sequence). The CDR3: CATSRDLREDYGYTF. CDR3 DNA: TGTGCCACCAGCAGAGATTTGCGGGAGGACTATGGCTACACCTTC.

The chain couples TRBV9 to TRBJ2-1; D unresolved. The V end was cut by 0 bases, the J end by 10 bases, with 17 bases between. The CDR3 contains 15 residues. Per germline, CDR1 SGDLS and CDR2 YYNGEE. CDR3 DNA sequence: TGTGCCAGCAGCGTAGCCGTCGGTCACGCGGAGGAGCAGTTCTTC. Residues: CASSVAVGHAEEQFF.

This chain joins TRBV10-1 and TRBJ1-1; TRBD1 matches at 7 bases. Per the germline V gene, CDR1 is WNHNN and CDR2 is SYGVQD (reference sequence). CDR3 length equals 13 residues. V was pared by 6 bases and J by 1 base, with 2 bases of the junction left unmatched. CDR3 DNA: TGCGCCAGCAGGGACAGGAGGAACACTGAAGCTTTCTTT. Amino acid sequence: CASRDRRNTEAFF.

V usage is TRBV7-3 and J usage is TRBJ1-4, with 7 bases fitting TRBD1. From germline, CDR1 is SGHTA and CDR2 FQGTGA. The CDR3 runs to 15 residues. The junction had 8 bases not matched to a gene; V was cut back by 5 bases and J by 5 bases. The CDR3 nucleotides read TGTGCCAGCAGCGCCCAGGGACAGCCCAATGAAAAACTGTTTTTT. Its translation: CASSAQGQPNEKLFF.

The rearrangement joins TRBV24-1 to TRBJ2-3, with a tentative D call TRBD2 (7 bases). The CDR3 consists of 16 residues. Germline V gives CDR1 KGHDR, CDR2 SFDVKD. V was cut by 3 bases and J by 4 bases, with 16 bases left in between. The CDR3 sequence: CATSDPRGEGADTQYF. Written as DNA, the CDR3 is TGTGCCACCAGTGATCCCCGAGGGGAGGGGGCAGATACGCAGTATTTT.

This clone has only one observation. This chain uses TRBV5-1 with TRBJ1-2; a weak D match, TRBD1 (6 bases). CDR3 length equals 15 residues. Trimming left V 0 bases short and J 1 base short, with 10 bases between. Germline values: CDR1 SGHRS, CDR2 YFSETQ. CDR3: CASSLAAGVNYGYTF. The CDR3 coding sequence is TGCGCCAGCAGCTTGGCCGCAGGGGTTAACTATGGCTACACCTTC.

The J gene is TRBJ2-5, the V gene TRBV7-2; TRBD1 agrees at 9 bases. The CDR3 totals 15 residues. The V gene end was trimmed by 3 bases and the J gene end by 2 bases; junction bases not matched to a gene: 4. Germline V gene sequence: CDR1 SGHTA, CDR2 FQGNSA. The CDR3 loop reads CASSLGGTGQETQYF. DNA of the CDR3: TGTGCCAGCAGCTTGGGAGGGACAGGGCAAGAGACCCAGTACTTC.

The chain recombines TRBV12-3 or TRBV12-4 with TRBJ1-1; the D is unclear. V was shortened by 3 bases and J by 4 bases, with 9 bases between the two germline ends. The CDR3 runs to 13 residues. The CDR3 coding sequence is TGTGCCAGCAGTTTTAAGCTTGTCACTGAAGCTTTCTTT. This translates into CASSFKLVTEAFF.

The chain uses TRBV27 and TRBJ1-1; a possible D gene is TRBD1 (6 bases). This CDR3 contains 14 residues. V shed 2 bases and J shed 4 bases, with 11 bases lying between them. CDR1 is MNHEY, CDR2 SMNVEV, per germline (reference sequence). This CDR3 reads CASSLTGLGTEAFF. The CDR3 coding sequence is TGTGCCAGCAGTTTAACAGGGCTAGGCACTGAAGCTTTCTTT.

The chain uses TRBV20-1 and TRBJ2-5; possibly TRBD2 for D (5 bases). Germline V gene sequence: CDR1 DFQATT, CDR2 SNEGSKA (reference sequence). The CDR3 runs to 13 residues. V shed 3 bases and J shed 5 bases, with 13 bases lying between them. The CDR3 DNA is TGCAGTGCTAGTTGGGAGTATGAGGAGACCCAGTACTTC. Translating it yields CSASWEYEETQYF.

V usage is TRBV6-1 and J usage is TRBJ2-1, with 8 bases matching TRBD1. Germline V gene lookup returns CDR1 MNHNS and CDR2 SASEGT. The CDR3 has 15 amino acids. J gave up 6 bases and V 1 base, and 5 bases lay outside the gene matches. This chain's CDR3 is CASSEGGTGRNEQFF. The CDR3 coding sequence is TGTGCCAGCAGTGAAGGGGGGACAGGCCGCAATGAGCAGTTCTTC.

This clone was seen once. The chain joins TRBV2 to TRBJ1-1, with 7 bases identical to TRBD1. J gave up 8 bases and V 6 bases, and 15 bases lay outside the gene matches. The CDR3 has 15 residues. Germline V CDR1 and CDR2: SNHLY, FYNNEI. In DNA, the CDR3 is TGTGCCAGCAGGGGACAGAGAGGAGGTATGGGCGAAGCTTTCTTT. Its protein is CASRGQRGGMGEAFF. The entire variable domain, with the rest obtained from reference TRBV2 and TRBJ1-1, is as follows: EPEVTQTPSHQVTQMGQEVILRCVPISNHLYFYWYRQILGQKVEFLVSFYNNEISEKSEIFDDQFSVERPDGSNFTLKIRSTKLEDSAMYFCASRGQRGGMGEAFFGQGTRLTVV.

The chain employs TRBV21-1 and TRBJ1-3; TRBD1, the table's D call, was not compared with the DNA. TRBV21-1 is deemed a pseudogene. The CDR3 totals 14 residues. CDR3 residues: CASRANRAGNTIYF. The CDR3 DNA sequence: TGTGCCAGCAGAGCGAACAGGGCCGGAAACACCATATATTTT.